The clone carrying this TCR beta chain was counted only a few times. What it binds is unknown. 13 Jbeta primers and 60 Vbeta primers were used for the PCR. The protocol was immunoSEQ multiplex PCR, while the TCRdb copy is restricted to in-frame clones and leaves out a portion. This repertoire shows 150,000 to 200,000 clones, roughly 72% found once; its top ten account for about 1%. These data come from a study of cytomegalovirus exposure and HLA in healthy donors. Study details: T cells numbering around 190 million yielded 100 million to 120 million unique TCR beta sequences in an earlier analysis.

The CDR3 sequence is 15 residues long. J lost 3 bases, V lost 3 bases, and 8 bases had no gene match. The germline CDR1 and CDR2 sequences are SGHRS and YFSETQ. Study conclusions and caveats: A later look showed TCR association rates differing by HLA locus, highest for DRB1 and lowest for HLA-C.

This sequence joins TRBV5-1 and TRBJ2-5, with 7 bases identical to TRBD1. The sample taken for sequencing was PBMCs. This receptor was taken from a middle-aged woman in good health and CMV-seronegative. CDR3 sequence (DNA): TGCGCCAGCAGCTACTCCGGGACAGCAGAAGAGACCCAGTACTTC. Protein sequence: CASSYSGTAEETQYF.